The clone carrying this TCR beta chain has more than one count but fewer than ten. The V end was cut by 0 bases, the J end by 10 bases, with 8 bases between. The length of the CDR3 is 12 residues. Germline V gene lookup returns CDR1 MNHEY and CDR2 SVGAGI. All donors were Caucasian adults living in Nashville, Tennessee. The source of the sample is a study of shared clonotypes between healthy human individuals. TCRdb's table, derived via immunoSEQ multiplex PCR, lists solely in-frame clones and lacks some. In the table there are about 480,000 clones, around 79% of which are singletons. The sample taken for sequencing was PBMCs. The chain joins TRBV6-5 to TRBJ2-3; D is uncertain. This TCR derives from a woman in her thirties or forties in good health. Some clones in this sample may be carry-over from other donors' samples. This CDR3 is CASSYSRVAQYF. The CDR3 DNA sequence: TGTGCCAGCAGTTACTCCCGGGTAGCGCAGTATTTT.